The sequence of this T cell receptor beta chain was determined in a study of cytomegalovirus exposure and HLA in healthy donors. Study information: Across 300 to 400 genotyped donors, 65% to 90% landed in the Caucasian-associated ancestry cluster.

The primer mix had 60 Vbeta and 13 Jbeta primers. The protocol was immunoSEQ multiplex PCR, while the TCRdb copy is restricted to in-frame clones and leaves out a portion. The top ten hold less than 3.5% of the sample, which has about 130,000 clones, about two thirds seen once. General observations from the study: Altogether, some 160 TCR beta chains were recorded as cytomegalovirus-associated. Most of the TCR beta V segments (in an earlier analysis) were productive either about 87% or about 30% of the time.

Germline CDR1 reads SGHTA; CDR2 reads FQGTGA. The CDR3 length is 14 residues. Germline trimming cut 5 bases from V and 8 bases from J; bases unmatched to any gene: 2. Comment on this clone: Its antigen remains unknown.

The receptor comes from a human donor in good health. The chain uses TRBV7-3 and TRBJ2-1; 14 bases are shared with TRBD2. The sequenced sample consisted of PBMCs. The CDR3 region has the DNA TGTGCCAGCAGCCCGGGACTAGCGGGGGATGAGCAGTTCTTC. As protein: CASSPGLAGDEQFF.